This T cell receptor (beta chain) is from a study of cytomegalovirus exposure and HLA in healthy donors. Study-wide results and limits: In a later analysis, parvovirus B19, influenza, CMV and Epstein-Barr virus appeared linked to several top co-occurrence clusters. What TCR beta sequences reportedly achieved was accurate prediction of HLA-A and HLA-B alleles in most subjects. The productive fraction for most TCR beta V segments was about 87% or about 30% in an earlier analysis.

The CDR3 is made up of 13 amino acids. J gave up 3 bases and V 6 bases, and 2 bases lay outside the gene matches. The germline V gene encodes CDR1 SGHTA and CDR2 FQGTGA. A note on this clone: The antigen remains undetermined.

Vbeta (60) and Jbeta (13) primers were used in the PCR. Here immunoSEQ multiplex PCR was the method, and the copy in TCRdb shows in-frame clones only, minus some. Of over 150,000 clones in the sample, about 90% were seen once. This chain links TRBV7-3 with TRBJ1-1; TRBD1 matches 9 bases. Sequences were obtained from PBMCs. This TCR was recovered from a girl under three years old in good health and CMV-seronegative. CDR3 amino acids: CASSWTGDTEAFF. Here the CDR3 DNA reads TGTGCCAGCAGTTGGACAGGGGACACTGAAGCTTTCTTT.